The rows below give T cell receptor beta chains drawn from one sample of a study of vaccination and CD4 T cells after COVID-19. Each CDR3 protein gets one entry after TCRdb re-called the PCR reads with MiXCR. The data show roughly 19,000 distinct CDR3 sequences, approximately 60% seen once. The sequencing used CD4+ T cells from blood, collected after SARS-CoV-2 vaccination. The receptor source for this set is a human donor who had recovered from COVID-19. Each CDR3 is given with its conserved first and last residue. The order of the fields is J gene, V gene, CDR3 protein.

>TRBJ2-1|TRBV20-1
CSARDGAASGNEQFF
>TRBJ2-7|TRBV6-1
CASYWGSSSYEQYF
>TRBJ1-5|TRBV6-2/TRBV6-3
CASSYSQGSRGQPQHF
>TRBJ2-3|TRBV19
CASKQGNEDTQYF
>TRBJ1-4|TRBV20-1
CSARGARGFSAEKLFF
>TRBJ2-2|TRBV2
CASNAGPNTGELFF
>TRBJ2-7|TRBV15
CATSSPGLSYEQYF
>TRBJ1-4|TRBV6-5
CASSYPGTGSGSPSTNEKLFF
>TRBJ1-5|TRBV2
CASMRDILTYSNQPQHF
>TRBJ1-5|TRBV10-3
CAIRGSTGDQPQHF
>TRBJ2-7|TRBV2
CASSTTGGEQYF
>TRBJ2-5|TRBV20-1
CSARGEAGGSFKTQYF
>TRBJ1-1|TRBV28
CASSFLGQDMNTEAFF
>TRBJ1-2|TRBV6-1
CASRRDRYYGYTF
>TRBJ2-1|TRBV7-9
CASSLTGQAYNEQFF
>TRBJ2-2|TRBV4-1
CASSQLAGGPPGELFF
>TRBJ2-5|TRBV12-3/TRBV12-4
CASSPSGRETQYF
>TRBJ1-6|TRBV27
CASSLQGISPLHF
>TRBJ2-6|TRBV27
CASSPKGGGSGANVLTF
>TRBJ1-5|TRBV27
CATQGQNSNQPQHF
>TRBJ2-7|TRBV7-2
CASSPYRGPIHEQYF
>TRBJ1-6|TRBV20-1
CSARERGLGYNSPLHF
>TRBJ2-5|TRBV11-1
CASSSADSFQETQYF
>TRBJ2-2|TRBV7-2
CASSFQGGGGGELFF
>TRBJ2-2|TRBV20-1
CSAKTTRGTGELFF
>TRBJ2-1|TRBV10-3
CAISLETSGGNNEQFF
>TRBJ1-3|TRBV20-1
CALLPGDRVSGNTIYF
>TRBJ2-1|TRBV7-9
CASSFPGLAGGLEQFF
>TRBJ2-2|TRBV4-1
CASSQGLGSKGSYTGELFF
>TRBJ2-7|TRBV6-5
CASSYRGRASEQYF
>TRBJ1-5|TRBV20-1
CSARSLQEGNQPQHF
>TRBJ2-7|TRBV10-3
CAISDSSGRAYEQYF
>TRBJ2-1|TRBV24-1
CATSDGLAGYNEQFF
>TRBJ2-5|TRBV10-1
CASSRTSGSGGQETQYF
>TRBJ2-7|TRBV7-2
CASSLTGGTYEQYF
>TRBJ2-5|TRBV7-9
CASSPPTSVGETQYF
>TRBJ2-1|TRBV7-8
CASSPYTGAPGDEQFF
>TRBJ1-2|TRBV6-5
CASSSATNYGYTF
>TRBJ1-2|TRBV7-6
CASSLGPVYGYTF
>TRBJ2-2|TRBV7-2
CASSLSRDRTVYGELFF
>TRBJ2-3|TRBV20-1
CSARARGSQSTDTQYF
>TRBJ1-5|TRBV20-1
CSAHLDSIEPQHF
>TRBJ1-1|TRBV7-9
CASSLTADTEAFF
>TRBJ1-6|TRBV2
CASSGGTVNSPLHF
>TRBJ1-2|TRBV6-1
CASRRQVGYGYTF
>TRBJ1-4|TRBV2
CASSAVLGTTGLFF
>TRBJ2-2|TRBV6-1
CASSPVGLAGVTGELFF
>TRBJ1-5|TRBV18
CASSPAGVLGTQHF
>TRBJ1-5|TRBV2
CASSEAVSGGPQHF
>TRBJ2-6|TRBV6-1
CASTPESPFTRSGANVLTF